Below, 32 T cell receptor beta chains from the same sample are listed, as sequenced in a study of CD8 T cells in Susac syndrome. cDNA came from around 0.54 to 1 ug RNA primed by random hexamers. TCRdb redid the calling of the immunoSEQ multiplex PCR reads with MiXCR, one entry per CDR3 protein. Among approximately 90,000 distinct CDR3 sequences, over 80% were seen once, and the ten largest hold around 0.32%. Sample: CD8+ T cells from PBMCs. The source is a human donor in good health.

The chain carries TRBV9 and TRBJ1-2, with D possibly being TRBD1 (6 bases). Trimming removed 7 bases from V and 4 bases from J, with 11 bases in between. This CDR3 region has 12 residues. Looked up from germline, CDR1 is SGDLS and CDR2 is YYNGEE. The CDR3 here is CASGQSPYGYTF. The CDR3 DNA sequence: TGTGCCAGCGGACAGAGCCCCTATGGCTACACCTTC.

CDR3 sequence: CATSRGNGGPQETQYF. CDR3 DNA sequence: TGTGCCACCAGCAGAGGAAACGGGGGTCCCCAAGAGACCCAGTACTTC. This chain uses TRBV15 with TRBJ2-5; perhaps TRBD2 as D (6 bases). Trimming cost V 1 base and J 1 base, with 13 bases left between them. The germline V gene has CDR1 LNHNV and CDR2 YYDKDF (reference sequence). The CDR3 runs 16 residues.

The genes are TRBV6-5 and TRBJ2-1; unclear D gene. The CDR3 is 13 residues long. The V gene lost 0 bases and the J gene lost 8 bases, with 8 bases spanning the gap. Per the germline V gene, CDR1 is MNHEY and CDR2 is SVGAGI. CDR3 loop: CASSYSIRDEQFF. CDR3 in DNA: TGTGCCAGCAGTTACTCGATTAGGGATGAGCAGTTCTTC.

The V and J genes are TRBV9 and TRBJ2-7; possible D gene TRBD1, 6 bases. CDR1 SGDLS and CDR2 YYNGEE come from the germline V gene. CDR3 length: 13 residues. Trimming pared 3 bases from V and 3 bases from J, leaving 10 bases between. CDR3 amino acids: CASSEGHSYEQYF. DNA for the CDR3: TGTGCCAGCAGCGAGGGACATAGCTACGAGCAGTACTTC.

The CDR3 DNA reads TGTGCCAGCAGCCAGATGGGAGGCTACACCTTC. This encodes CASSQMGGYTF. V usage is TRBV7-9 and J usage is TRBJ1-2; no clear D. The CDR3 loop spans 11 amino acids. V was clipped by 5 bases and J by 8 bases, with 9 bases between them. The germline CDR1 and CDR2 sequences are SEHNR and FQNEAQ (reference sequence).

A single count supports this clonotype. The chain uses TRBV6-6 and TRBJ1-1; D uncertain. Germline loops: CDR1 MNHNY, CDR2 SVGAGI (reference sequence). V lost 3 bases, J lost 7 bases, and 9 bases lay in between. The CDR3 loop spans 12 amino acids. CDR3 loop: CASSYPGFEAFF. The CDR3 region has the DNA TGTGCCAGCAGTTATCCTGGCTTTGAAGCTTTCTTT.

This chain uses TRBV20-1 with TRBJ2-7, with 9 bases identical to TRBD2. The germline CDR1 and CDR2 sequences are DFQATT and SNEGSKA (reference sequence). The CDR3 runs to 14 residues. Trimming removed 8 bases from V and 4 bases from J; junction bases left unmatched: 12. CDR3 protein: CSSLDSGGGYEQYF. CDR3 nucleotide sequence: TGCAGTTCGCTAGATAGCGGGGGTGGATACGAGCAGTACTTC.

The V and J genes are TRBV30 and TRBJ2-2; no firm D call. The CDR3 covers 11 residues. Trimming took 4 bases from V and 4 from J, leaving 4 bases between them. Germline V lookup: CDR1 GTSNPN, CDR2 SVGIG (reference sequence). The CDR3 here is CAWTVTGELFF. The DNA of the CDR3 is TGTGCCTGGACCGTCACCGGGGAGCTGTTTTTT.

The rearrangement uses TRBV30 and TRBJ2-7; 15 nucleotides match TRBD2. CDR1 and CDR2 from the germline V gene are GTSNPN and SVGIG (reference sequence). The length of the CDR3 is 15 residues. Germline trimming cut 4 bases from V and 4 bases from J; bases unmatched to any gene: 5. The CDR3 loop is CAWTAGLAGGYEQYF. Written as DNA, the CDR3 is TGTGCCTGGACGGCTGGACTAGCGGGGGGGTACGAGCAGTACTTC.

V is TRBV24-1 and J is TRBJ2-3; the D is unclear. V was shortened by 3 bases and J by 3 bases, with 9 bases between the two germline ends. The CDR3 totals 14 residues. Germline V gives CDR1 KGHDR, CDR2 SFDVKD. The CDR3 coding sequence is TGTGCCACCAGTGATGGGATAGGAACAGATACGCAGTATTTT. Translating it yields CATSDGIGTDTQYF.

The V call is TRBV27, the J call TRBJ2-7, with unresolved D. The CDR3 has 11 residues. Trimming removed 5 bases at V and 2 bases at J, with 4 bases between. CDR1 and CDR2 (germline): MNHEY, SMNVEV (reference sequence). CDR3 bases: TGTGCCAGCAGTACACCCTACGAGCAGTACTTC. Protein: CASSTPYEQYF.

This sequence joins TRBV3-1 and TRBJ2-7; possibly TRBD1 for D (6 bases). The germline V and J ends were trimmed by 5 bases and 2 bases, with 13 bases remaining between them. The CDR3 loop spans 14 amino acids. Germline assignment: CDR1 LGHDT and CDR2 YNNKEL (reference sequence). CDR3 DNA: TGTGCCAGCAGCGCCTCTCCAGGGGCCTACGAGCAGTACTTC. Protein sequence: CASSASPGAYEQYF.

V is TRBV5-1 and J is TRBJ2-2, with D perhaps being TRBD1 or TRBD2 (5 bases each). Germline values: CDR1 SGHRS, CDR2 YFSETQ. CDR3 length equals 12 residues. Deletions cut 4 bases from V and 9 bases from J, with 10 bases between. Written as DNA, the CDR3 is TGCGCCAGCAGCCCCGGGGCCCGGGAGCTGTTTTTT. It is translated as CASSPGARELFF.

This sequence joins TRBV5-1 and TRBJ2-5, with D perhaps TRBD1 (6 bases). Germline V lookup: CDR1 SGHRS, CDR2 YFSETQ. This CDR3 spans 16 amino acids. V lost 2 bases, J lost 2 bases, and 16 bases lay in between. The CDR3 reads CASSFYQGPLQETQYF. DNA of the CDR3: TGCGCCAGCAGCTTTTATCAGGGGCCGCTACAAGAGACCCAGTACTTC.

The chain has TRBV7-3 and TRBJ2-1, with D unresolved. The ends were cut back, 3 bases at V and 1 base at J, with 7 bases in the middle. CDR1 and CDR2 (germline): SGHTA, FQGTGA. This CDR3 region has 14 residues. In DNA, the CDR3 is TGTGCCAGCAGCTTCGGCAAGTCCTACAATGAGCAGTTCTTC. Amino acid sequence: CASSFGKSYNEQFF.

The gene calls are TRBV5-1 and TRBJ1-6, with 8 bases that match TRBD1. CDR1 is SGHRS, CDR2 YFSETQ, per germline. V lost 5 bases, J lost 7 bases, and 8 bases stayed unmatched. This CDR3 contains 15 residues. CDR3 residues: CASSLLDRGNSPLHF. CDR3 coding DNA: TGCGCCAGCAGTCTCCTCGACAGGGGAAATTCACCCCTCCACTTT.

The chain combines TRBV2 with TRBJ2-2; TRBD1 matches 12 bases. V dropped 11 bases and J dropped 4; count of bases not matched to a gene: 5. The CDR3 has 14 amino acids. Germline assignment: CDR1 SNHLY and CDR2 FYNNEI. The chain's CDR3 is CAGDRGRFTGELFF. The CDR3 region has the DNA TGTGCCGGGGACAGGGGGCGTTTCACCGGGGAGCTGTTTTTT. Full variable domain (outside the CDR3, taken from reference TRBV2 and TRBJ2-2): EPEVTQTPSHQVTQMGQEVILRCVPISNHLYFYWYRQILGQKVEFLVSFYNNEISEKSEIFDDQFSVERPDGSNFTLKIRSTKLEDSAMYFCAGDRGRFTGELFFGEGSRLTVL.

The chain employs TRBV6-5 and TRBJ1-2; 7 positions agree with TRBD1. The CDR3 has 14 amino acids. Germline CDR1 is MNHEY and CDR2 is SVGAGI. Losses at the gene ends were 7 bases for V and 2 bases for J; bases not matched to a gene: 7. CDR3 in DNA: TGTGCCAGCAACCGACAGGGACGAAACTATGGCTACACCTTC. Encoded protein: CASNRQGRNYGYTF.

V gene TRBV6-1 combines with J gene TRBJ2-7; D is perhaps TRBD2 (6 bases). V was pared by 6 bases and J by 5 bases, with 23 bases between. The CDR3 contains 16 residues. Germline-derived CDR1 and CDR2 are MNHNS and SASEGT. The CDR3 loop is CASSPSTGVIAHEQYF. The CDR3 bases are TGTGCCAGCAGCCCCTCTACGGGGGTCATCGCCCACGAGCAGTACTTC.

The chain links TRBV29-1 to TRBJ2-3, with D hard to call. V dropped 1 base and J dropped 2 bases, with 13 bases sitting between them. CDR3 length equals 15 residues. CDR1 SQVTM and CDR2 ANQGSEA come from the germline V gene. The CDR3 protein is CSVEGRLRDTDTQYF. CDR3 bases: TGCAGCGTTGAAGGCAGGCTTCGAGACACAGATACGCAGTATTTT.

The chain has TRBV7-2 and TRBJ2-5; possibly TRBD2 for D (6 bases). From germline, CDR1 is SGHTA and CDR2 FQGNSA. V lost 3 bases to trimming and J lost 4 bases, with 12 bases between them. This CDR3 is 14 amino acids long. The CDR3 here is CASSFSLAGETQYF. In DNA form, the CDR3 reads TGTGCCAGCAGCTTCTCACTAGCAGGAGAGACCCAGTACTTC.

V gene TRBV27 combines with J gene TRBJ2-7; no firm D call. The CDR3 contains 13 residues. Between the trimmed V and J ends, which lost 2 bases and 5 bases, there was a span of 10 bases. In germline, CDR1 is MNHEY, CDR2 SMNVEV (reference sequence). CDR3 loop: CASSLVVTDEQYF. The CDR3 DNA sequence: TGTGCCAGCAGTTTAGTTGTCACGGACGAGCAGTACTTC.

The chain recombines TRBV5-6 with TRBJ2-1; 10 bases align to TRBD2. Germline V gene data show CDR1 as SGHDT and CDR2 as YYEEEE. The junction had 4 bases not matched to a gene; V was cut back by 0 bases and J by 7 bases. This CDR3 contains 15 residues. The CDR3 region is CASSLGLAGANEQFF. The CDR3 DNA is TGTGCCAGCAGCTTGGGCCTAGCGGGGGCAAATGAGCAGTTCTTC. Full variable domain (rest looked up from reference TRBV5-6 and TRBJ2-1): DAGVTQSPTHLIKTRGQQVTLRCSPKSGHDTVSWYQQALGQGPQFIFQYYEEEERQRGNFPDRFSGHQFPNYSSELNVNALLLGDSALYLCASSLGLAGANEQFFGPGTRLTVL.

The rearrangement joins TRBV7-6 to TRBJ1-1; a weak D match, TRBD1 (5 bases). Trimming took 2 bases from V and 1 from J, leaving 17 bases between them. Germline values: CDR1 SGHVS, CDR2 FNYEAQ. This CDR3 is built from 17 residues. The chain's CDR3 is CASSLLPRGPGNTEAFF. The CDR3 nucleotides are TGTGCCAGCAGCTTACTCCCTCGGGGACCTGGGAACACTGAAGCTTTCTTT. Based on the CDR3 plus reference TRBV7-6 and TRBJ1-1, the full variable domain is GAGVSQSPRYKVTKRGQDVALRCDPISGHVSLYWYRQALGQGPEFLTYFNYEAQQDKSGLPNDRFSAERPEGSISTLTIQRTEQRDSAMYRCASSLLPRGPGNTEAFFGQGTRLTVV.

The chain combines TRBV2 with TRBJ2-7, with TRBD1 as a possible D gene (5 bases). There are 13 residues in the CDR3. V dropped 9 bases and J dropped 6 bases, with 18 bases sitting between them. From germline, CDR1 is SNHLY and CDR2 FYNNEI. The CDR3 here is CARQGGSPSEQYF. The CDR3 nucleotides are TGTGCCAGGCAGGGCGGCTCCCCCTCCGAGCAGTACTTC.

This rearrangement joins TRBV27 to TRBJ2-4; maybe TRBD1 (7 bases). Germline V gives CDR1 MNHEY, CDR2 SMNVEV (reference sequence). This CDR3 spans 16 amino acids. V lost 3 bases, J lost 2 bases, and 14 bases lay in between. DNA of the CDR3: TGTGCCAGCAGTTTCATACAGGGGAGGACCAAAAACATTCAGTACTTC. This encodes CASSFIQGRTKNIQYF.

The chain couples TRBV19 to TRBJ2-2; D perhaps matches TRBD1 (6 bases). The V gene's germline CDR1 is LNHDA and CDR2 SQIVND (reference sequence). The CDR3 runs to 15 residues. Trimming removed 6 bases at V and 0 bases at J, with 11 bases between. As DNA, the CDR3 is TGTGCCAGTAGACAGGGATATGCGAACACCGGGGAGCTGTTTTTT. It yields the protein CASRQGYANTGELFF.

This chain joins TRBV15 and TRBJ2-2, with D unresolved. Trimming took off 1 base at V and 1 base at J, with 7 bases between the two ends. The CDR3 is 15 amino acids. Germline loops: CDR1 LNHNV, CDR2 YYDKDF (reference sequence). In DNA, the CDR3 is TGTGCCACCAGCAGAGCAGGAGTGAACACCGGGGAGCTGTTTTTT. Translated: CATSRAGVNTGELFF.

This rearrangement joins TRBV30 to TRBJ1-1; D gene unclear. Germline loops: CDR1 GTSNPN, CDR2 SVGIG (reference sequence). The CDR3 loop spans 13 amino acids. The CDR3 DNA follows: TGTGCTGTTATAGTGCCTCGGAGCACTGAAGCTTTCTTT. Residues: CAVIVPRSTEAFF.

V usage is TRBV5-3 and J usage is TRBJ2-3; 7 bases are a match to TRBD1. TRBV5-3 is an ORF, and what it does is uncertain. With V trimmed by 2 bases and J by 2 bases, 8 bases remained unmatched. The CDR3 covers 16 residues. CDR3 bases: TGTGCCAGAAGCTTCCTGGGACAGCAAATCACAGATACGCAGTATTTT. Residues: CARSFLGQQITDTQYF.

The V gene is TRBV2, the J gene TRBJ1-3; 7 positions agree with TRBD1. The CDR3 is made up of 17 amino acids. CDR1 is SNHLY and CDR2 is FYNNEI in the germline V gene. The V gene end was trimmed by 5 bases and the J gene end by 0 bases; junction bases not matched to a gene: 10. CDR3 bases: TGTGCCAGCAGTATCGCCTGGGGACAGAGCTCTGGAAACACCATATATTTT. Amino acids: CASSIAWGQSSGNTIYF. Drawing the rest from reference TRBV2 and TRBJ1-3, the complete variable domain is EPEVTQTPSHQVTQMGQEVILRCVPISNHLYFYWYRQILGQKVEFLVSFYNNEISEKSEIFDDQFSVERPDGSNFTLKIRSTKLEDSAMYFCASSIAWGQSSGNTIYFGEGSWLTVV.

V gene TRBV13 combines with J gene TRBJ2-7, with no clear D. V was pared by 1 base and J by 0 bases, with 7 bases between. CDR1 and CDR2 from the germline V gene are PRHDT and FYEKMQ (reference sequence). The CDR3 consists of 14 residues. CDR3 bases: TGTGCCAGCAGCTTAGAGGAAAGCTCCTACGAGCAGTACTTC. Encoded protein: CASSLEESSYEQYF. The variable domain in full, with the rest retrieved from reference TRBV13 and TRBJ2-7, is AAGVIQSPRHLIKEKRETATLKCYPIPRHDTVYWYQQGPGQDPQFLISFYEKMQSDKGSIPDRFSAQQFSDYHSELNMSSLELGDSALYFCASSLEESSYEQYFGPGTRLTVT.